The next 5 T cell receptor beta chains were all read from a single sample in a study of CD8 T cells in Susac syndrome (dated by TCRdb to between 2019 and 2020). The receptor library was made with the immunoSEQ multiplex PCR assay. RNA was extracted with the RNeasy kit and roughly 0.45 to 1 ug was reverse transcribed using random hexamers. TCRdb reran the public reads through fastp at Q25 and MiXCR, keeping productive beta chains. Each CDR3 protein appears once, grouped with its most common genes and DNA. Across this sample there are 150,000 to 200,000 distinct CDR3 sequences, with just under 95% seen only once. Over 0.12% of the sample belongs to the ten largest clones. The sequenced sample consisted of CD4+ T cells from PBMCs. The receptor source for this set is a human donor in good health.

The chain is built from TRBV20-1 and TRBJ1-6; tentatively, D is TRBD1 (5 bases). The CDR3 extends over 13 amino acids. In germline, CDR1 is DFQATT, CDR2 SNEGSKA (reference sequence). The ends were cut back, 3 bases at V and 6 bases at J, with 9 bases in the middle. The CDR3 here is CSASGTANSPLHF. CDR3 sequence (DNA): TGCAGTGCTAGCGGGACGGCTAATTCACCCCTCCACTTT.

The chain is built from TRBV15 and TRBJ2-3, with 9 bases lining up with TRBD1. V was clipped by 1 base and J by 3 bases; unmatched bases: 5. The CDR3 loop spans 16 amino acids. Per the germline V gene, CDR1 is LNHNV and CDR2 is YYDKDF (reference sequence). CDR3 in amino acids: CATSRGGGTGTDTQYF. The DNA for the CDR3 is TGTGCCACCAGCAGAGGGGGCGGGACAGGGACAGATACGCAGTATTTT.

The table lists this clonotype with a count of one. The chain is built from TRBV7-9 and TRBJ1-2; 8 nucleotides line up with TRBD1. Trimming removed 1 base from V and 4 bases from J; junction bases left unmatched: 5. CDR1 is SEHNR and CDR2 is FQNEAQ in the germline V gene (reference sequence). This CDR3 has 15 residues. The CDR3 sequence is CASSLGDRSSYGYTF. The DNA of the CDR3 is TGTGCCAGCAGCTTAGGGGACAGGTCCTCCTATGGCTACACCTTC.

V usage is TRBV5-1 and J usage is TRBJ1-5; 8 bases fit TRBD1. J was trimmed by 8 bases and V by 0 bases; bases with no gene match: 10. The length of the CDR3 is 16 residues. Germline CDR1 SGHRS, CDR2 YFSETQ. The CDR3 coding sequence is TGCGCCAGCAGCTTGGAAGGCAGGGGGCGCGGTGAGCCCCAGCATTTT. It specifies CASSLEGRGRGEPQHF.

The gene calls are TRBV20-1 and TRBJ1-2; D possibly corresponds to TRBD1 (5 bases). The germline gives CDR1 DFQATT, CDR2 SNEGSKA (reference sequence). The germline V and J ends were trimmed by 0 bases and 8 bases, with 13 bases remaining between them. This CDR3 has 13 residues. The CDR3 DNA is TGCAGTGCTAGAGAGGGAGGGGCGGAGGGCTACACCTTC. Protein: CSAREGGAEGYTF.